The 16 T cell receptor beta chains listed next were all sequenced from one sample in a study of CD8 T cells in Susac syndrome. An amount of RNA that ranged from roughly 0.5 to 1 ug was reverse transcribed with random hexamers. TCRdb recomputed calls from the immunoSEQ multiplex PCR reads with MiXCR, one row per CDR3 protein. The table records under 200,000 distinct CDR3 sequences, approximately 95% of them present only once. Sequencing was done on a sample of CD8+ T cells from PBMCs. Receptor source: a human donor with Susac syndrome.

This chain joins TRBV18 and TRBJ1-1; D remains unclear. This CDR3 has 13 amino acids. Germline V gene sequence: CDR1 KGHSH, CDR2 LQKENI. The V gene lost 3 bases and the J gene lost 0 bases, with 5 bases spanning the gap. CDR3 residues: CASSPAVNTEAFF. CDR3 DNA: TGTGCCAGCTCACCCGCCGTGAACACTGAAGCTTTCTTT.

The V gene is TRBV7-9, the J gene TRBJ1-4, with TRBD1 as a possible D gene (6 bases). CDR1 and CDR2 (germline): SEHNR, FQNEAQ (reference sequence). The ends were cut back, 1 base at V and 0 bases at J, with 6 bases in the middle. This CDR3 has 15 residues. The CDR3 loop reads CASSLGTATNEKLFF. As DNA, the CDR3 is TGTGCCAGCAGCTTAGGGACAGCAACTAATGAAAAACTGTTTTTT.

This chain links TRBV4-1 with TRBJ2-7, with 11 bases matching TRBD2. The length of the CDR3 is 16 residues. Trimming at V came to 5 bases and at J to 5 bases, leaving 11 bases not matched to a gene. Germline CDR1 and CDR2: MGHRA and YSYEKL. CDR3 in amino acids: CASSTLTSGNIDEQYF. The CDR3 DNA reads TGCGCCAGCAGCACGTTGACTAGCGGGAACATCGACGAGCAGTACTTC.

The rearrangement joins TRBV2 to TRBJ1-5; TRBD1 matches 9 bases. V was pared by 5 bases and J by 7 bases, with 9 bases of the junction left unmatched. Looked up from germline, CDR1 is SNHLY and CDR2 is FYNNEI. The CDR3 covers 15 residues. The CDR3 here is CASSLPGQGQQPQHF. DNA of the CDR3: TGTGCCAGCAGTCTACCGGGACAGGGACAACAGCCCCAGCATTTT.

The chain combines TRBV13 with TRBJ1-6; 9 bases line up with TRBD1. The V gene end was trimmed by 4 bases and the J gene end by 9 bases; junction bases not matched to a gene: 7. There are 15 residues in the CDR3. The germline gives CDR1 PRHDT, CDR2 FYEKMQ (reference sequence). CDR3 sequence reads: CASSSGQGWASPLHF. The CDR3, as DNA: TGTGCCAGCAGCTCCGGACAGGGGTGGGCTTCACCCCTCCACTTT.

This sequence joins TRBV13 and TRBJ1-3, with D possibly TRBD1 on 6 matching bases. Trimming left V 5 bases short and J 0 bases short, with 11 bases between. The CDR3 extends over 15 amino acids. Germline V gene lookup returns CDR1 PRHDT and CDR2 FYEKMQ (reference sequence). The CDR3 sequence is CASSEGGLSGNTIYF. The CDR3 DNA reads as TGTGCCAGCAGCGAGGGGGGTCTCTCTGGAAACACCATATATTTT.

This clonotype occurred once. The CDR3 reads CASSQGLAGEIAGELFF. CDR3 coding DNA: TGTGCCAGCAGCCAGGGACTAGCGGGAGAAATTGCCGGGGAGCTGTTTTTT. The chain recombines TRBV7-2 with TRBJ2-2; 14 bases align to TRBD2. CDR1 is SGHTA, CDR2 FQGNSA, per germline. The CDR3 sequence is 17 residues long. With V trimmed by 5 bases and J by 6 bases, 8 bases remained unmatched.

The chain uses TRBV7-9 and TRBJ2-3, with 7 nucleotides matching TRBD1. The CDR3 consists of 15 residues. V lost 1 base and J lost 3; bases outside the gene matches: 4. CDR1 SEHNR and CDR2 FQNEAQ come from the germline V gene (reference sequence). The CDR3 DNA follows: TGTGCCAGCAGCTTAGTGGGGACAGAAACAGATACGCAGTATTTT. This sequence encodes CASSLVGTETDTQYF.

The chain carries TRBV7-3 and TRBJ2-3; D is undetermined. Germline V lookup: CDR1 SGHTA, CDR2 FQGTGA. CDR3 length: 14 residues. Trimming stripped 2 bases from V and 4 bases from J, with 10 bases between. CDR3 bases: TGTGCCAGCAGCTTATTTTCTCCCCCAGATACGCAGTATTTT. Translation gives CASSLFSPPDTQYF.

CDR3 amino acids: CASSWELAGAADTQYF. Here the CDR3 DNA reads TGTGCCAGCAGTTGGGAGCTAGCGGGGGCCGCAGATACGCAGTATTTT. This sequence joins TRBV27 and TRBJ2-3, with TRBD2 matching over 10 bases. This CDR3 region has 16 residues. Germline values: CDR1 MNHEY, CDR2 SMNVEV (reference sequence). Trimming removed 4 bases from V and 4 bases from J; junction bases left unmatched: 8.

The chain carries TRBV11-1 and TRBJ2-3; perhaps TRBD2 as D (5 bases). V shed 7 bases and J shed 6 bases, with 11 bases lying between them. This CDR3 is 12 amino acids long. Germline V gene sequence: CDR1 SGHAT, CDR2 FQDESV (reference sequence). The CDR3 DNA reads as TGTGCCAGCACCTCATGGAGGGATACGCAGTATTTT. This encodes CASTSWRDTQYF.

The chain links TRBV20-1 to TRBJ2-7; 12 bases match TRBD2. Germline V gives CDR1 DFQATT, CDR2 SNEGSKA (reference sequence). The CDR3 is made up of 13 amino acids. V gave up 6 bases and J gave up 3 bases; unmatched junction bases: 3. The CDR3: CSARLAGDYEQYF. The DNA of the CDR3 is TGCAGTGCGCGACTAGCGGGAGACTACGAGCAGTACTTC.

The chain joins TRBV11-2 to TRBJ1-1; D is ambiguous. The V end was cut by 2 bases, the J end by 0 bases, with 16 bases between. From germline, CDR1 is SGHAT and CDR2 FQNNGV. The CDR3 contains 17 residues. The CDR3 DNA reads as TGTGCCAGCAGCTTATCAACTGCCGGCCAGATGAACACTGAAGCTTTCTTT. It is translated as CASSLSTAGQMNTEAFF.

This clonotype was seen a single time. Written as DNA, the CDR3 is TGTGCCAGTAGTATAGGGCTTGGCACTGAAGCTTTCTTT. Its translation is CASSIGLGTEAFF. J is TRBJ1-1 and V is TRBV19; no clear D gene. V was shortened by 1 base and J by 4 bases, with 7 bases between the two germline ends. The length of the CDR3 is 13 residues. CDR1 is LNHDA, CDR2 SQIVND, per germline (reference sequence).

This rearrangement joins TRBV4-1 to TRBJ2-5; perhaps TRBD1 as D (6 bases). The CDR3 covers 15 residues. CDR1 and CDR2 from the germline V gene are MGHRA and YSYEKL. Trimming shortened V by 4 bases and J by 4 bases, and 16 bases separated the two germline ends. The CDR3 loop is CASSRTQGTRETQYF. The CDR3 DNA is TGCGCCAGCAGCCGAACACAGGGAACCCGAGAGACCCAGTACTTC.

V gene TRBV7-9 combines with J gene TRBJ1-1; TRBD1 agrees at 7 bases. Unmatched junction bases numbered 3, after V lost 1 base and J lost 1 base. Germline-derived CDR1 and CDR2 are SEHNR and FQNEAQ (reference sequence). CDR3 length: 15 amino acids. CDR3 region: CASSLGGQANTEAFF. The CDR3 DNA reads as TGTGCCAGCAGCTTAGGAGGACAGGCGAACACTGAAGCTTTCTTT. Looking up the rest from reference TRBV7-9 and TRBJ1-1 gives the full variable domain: DTGVSQNPRHKITKRGQNVTFRCDPISEHNRLYWYRQTLGQGPEFLTYFQNEAQLEKSRLLSDRFSAERPKGSFSTLEIQRTEQGDSAMYLCASSLGGQANTEAFFGQGTRLTVV.